Given below is one TCR beta chain in context. The antigen is unknown. Prior to thyroid surgery, none of the patients had received any treatment. This record belongs to a study of metastatic and nonmetastatic thyroid tumors. Looking at the study overall: The authors compared repertoires across blood and tumor or nodule tissue from malignant and benign thyroid patients. Findings and limits, study-wide: Relative to benign nodules, malignant thyroid tumors were reportedly characterized by significantly elevated TCR beta diversity in blood and tumor.

In the study's own analysis: Differences in CDR3 between clinicopathological groups were drawn on to build a classifier intended to discriminate distant-metastatic papillary thyroid cancer patients. With MiXCR, TCRdb reprocessed the PCR reads. The V and J calls were determined by TCRdb, not by the authors. The sample shows about 30,000 clones, approximately 16% of them seen only once. The CDR3 is 20 amino acids. Material: blood. This clonotype was sampled from a female donor with papillary thyroid cancer or a benign thyroid nodule (not recorded which). Some clones in this sample may be carry-over from other donors' samples. The V and J genes are TRBV5-2 and TRBJ2-6; TRBD1, the D gene given by the table, was not confirmed from the DNA. TRBV5-2 is a known pseudogene. CDR3 sequence reads: CASNLPPPGRPTLAANVLTF. CDR3 nucleotides: TGTGCCAGCAACTTACCACCACCGGGACGCCCGACCCTGGCTGCCAACGTCCTGACTTTC.